A single sample is the source of the 15 T cell receptor beta chains below, sequenced in a study of shared clonotypes between healthy human individuals (dated by TCRdb to about 2020). The protocol used for the library was the immunoSEQ multiplex PCR assay. TCRdb stores this immuneACCESS table with in-frame sequences only. Part of the clones is absent; in the studies checked, under half of the shortfall reflects unresolved V genes, and no reason is known for the rest. The sample records approximately 2.3 million clones, approximately 95% of which are singletons. 0.35% to 0.5% of the sample is taken by the ten largest. The specimen was naive CD4+ T cells from PBMCs. The cell subset or site label, read with the paper, signifies: CD45RA+ positively selected. These receptors were obtained from a man aged 18 to 30 in good health. Some clones in this sample may be carry-over from other donors' samples.

This chain joins TRBV7-8 and TRBJ2-7; 9 bases map to TRBD1. V lost 5 bases, J lost 3 bases, and 8 bases stayed unmatched. Germline V CDR1 and CDR2: SGHVS, FQNEAQ. CDR3 size: 15 residues. CDR3 coding DNA: TGTGCCAGCAGCATAACCGGGACAGGGAGCTACGAGCAGTACTTC. It codes for CASSITGTGSYEQYF.

V is TRBV28 and J is TRBJ1-2; D is perhaps TRBD1 (5 bases). Germline V gene data show CDR1 as MDHEN and CDR2 as SYDVKM. This CDR3 is built from 12 residues. Trimming removed 6 bases at V and 4 bases at J, with 9 bases between. CDR3 loop: CASRDSVYGYTF. CDR3 nucleotide sequence: TGTGCCAGCAGAGACAGTGTCTATGGCTACACCTTC.

This chain uses TRBV19 with TRBJ2-7, with 12 nucleotides matching TRBD1. The CDR3 extends over 15 amino acids. V was pared by 2 bases and J by 7 bases, with 6 bases of the junction left unmatched. Per germline, CDR1 LNHDA and CDR2 SQIVND (reference sequence). The CDR3 spells CASSITGQGAKEQYF. The CDR3 nucleotides read TGTGCCAGTAGTATAACGGGACAGGGGGCGAAGGAGCAGTACTTC.

The V call is TRBV30, the J call TRBJ2-4, with 9 bases that match TRBD2. There are 15 residues in the CDR3. V shed 1 base, J shed 7 bases, and the junction held 8 bases outside the gene matches. Germline CDR1 and CDR2: GTSNPN and SVGIG (reference sequence). As DNA, the CDR3 is TGTGCCTGGAGTGAAGGCCTAGCGGGAAGCAACATTCAGTACTTC. This translates into CAWSEGLAGSNIQYF.

This sequence joins TRBV30 and TRBJ2-7; TRBD1 agrees at 9 bases. CDR3 size: 14 residues. Germline CDR1 reads GTSNPN; CDR2 reads SVGIG (reference sequence). V dropped 1 base and J dropped 6; count of bases not matched to a gene: 7. CDR3 residues: CAWSGGTGGLEQYF. The CDR3 region has the DNA TGTGCCTGGAGTGGGGGCACAGGGGGCCTCGAGCAGTACTTC.

V and J are TRBV5-1 and TRBJ2-3; 10 positions agree with TRBD2. The junction had 6 bases not matched to a gene; V was cut back by 4 bases and J by 4 bases. Germline CDR1 reads SGHRS; CDR2 reads YFSETQ. This CDR3 contains 15 residues. The CDR3 nucleotides read TGCGCCAGCAGCACAATAGCGGGGGGAGCAGATACGCAGTATTTT. Translated: CASSTIAGGADTQYF.

The V gene is TRBV29-1, the J gene TRBJ1-1, with D possibly matching TRBD1 (6 bases). Germline V lookup: CDR1 SQVTM, CDR2 ANQGSEA. The CDR3 is 15 residues long. Trimming stripped 3 bases from V and 3 bases from J, with 17 bases between. As DNA, the CDR3 is TGCAGCGTTGATCTATGGGGGCATGCGGACACTGAAGCTTTCTTT. Protein sequence: CSVDLWGHADTEAFF.

As for this clone: At the DNA level, this CDR3 is encoded by other sequences in the same sample as well. J is TRBJ2-1 and V is TRBV5-1, with 8 positions matching TRBD2. The germline V gene has CDR1 SGHRS and CDR2 YFSETQ. J was trimmed by 6 bases and V by 0 bases; bases with no gene match: 5. The CDR3 spans 15 residues. CDR3 loop: CASSLGASGSNEQFF. In nucleotides, the CDR3 is TGCGCCAGCAGCTTGGGGGCCAGCGGGAGCAATGAGCAGTTCTTC.

The J gene is TRBJ2-3, the V gene TRBV7-3; D is possibly TRBD2 (5 bases). This CDR3 is 15 amino acids long. Germline assignment: CDR1 SGHTA and CDR2 FQGTGA. Trimming removed 3 bases at V and 2 bases at J, with 12 bases between. CDR3 sequence: CASSLDGLTTDTQYF. The CDR3 nucleotides are TGTGCCAGCAGCTTGGACGGACTCACCACAGATACGCAGTATTTT.

As concerns this clone: Other DNA sequences in this specimen translate into the identical CDR3. The chain combines TRBV28 with TRBJ1-1; weak D call: TRBD1 (5 bases). The germline gives CDR1 MDHEN, CDR2 SYDVKM. The CDR3 has 14 amino acids. Trimming took off 4 bases at V and 4 bases at J, with 13 bases between the two ends. In nucleotides, the CDR3 is TGTGCCAGCAGTTCCCCCGGGACGGGCACTGAAGCTTTCTTT. Translated: CASSSPGTGTEAFF. The complete variable domain, with remaining parts taken from reference TRBV28 and TRBJ1-1, reads DVKVTQSSRYLVKRTGEKVFLECVQDMDHENMFWYRQDPGLGLRLIYFSYDVKMKEKGDIPEGYSVSREKKERFSLILESASTNQTSMYLCASSSPGTGTEAFFGQGTRLTVV.

The rearrangement uses TRBV5-1 and TRBJ2-1; D is undetermined. Germline values: CDR1 SGHRS, CDR2 YFSETQ. This CDR3 has 13 amino acids. Trimming took 1 base from V and 10 from J, leaving 12 bases between them. Here the CDR3 reads CASSLSRVEEQFF. The CDR3 region has the DNA TGCGCCAGCAGCTTGTCTCGGGTCGAGGAGCAGTTCTTC.

The chain links TRBV4-1 to TRBJ2-5; 10 bases are a match to TRBD2. The germline gives CDR1 MGHRA, CDR2 YSYEKL. With 1 base clipped from V and 7 bases from J, the junction kept 12 bases outside the gene matches. The CDR3 contains 17 residues. Here the CDR3 DNA reads TGCGCCAGCAGCCAAGTATTTAGCGGGAGGAAAGGTGTGACCCAGTACTTC. This codes for CASSQVFSGRKGVTQYF.

The rearrangement joins TRBV28 to TRBJ2-7, with D possibly matching TRBD2 (6 bases). Germline V gene data show CDR1 as MDHEN and CDR2 as SYDVKM. Trimming took 6 bases from V and 3 from J, leaving 12 bases between them. The CDR3 length is 13 residues. The DNA for the CDR3 is TGTGCCAGCAGCGCCTCGACTAGCTACGAGCAGTACTTC. It encodes CASSASTSYEQYF.

This clone occurred once. V gene TRBV4-1 combines with J gene TRBJ2-1; tentative D call: TRBD2 (6 bases). CDR3 length: 16 residues. V was trimmed by 0 bases and J by 10 bases, leaving 19 bases between them. Germline V lookup: CDR1 MGHRA, CDR2 YSYEKL. The CDR3 region is CASSQDLASSEREQFF. CDR3 nucleotides: TGCGCCAGCAGCCAAGATCTGGCGTCTAGCGAGCGCGAGCAGTTCTTC.

The genes are TRBV7-3 and TRBJ1-2, with a possible D match to TRBD1 (6 bases). The ends were cut back, 5 bases at V and 8 bases at J, with 15 bases in the middle. Germline V lookup: CDR1 SGHTA, CDR2 FQGTGA. This CDR3 is 13 amino acids long. CDR3 region: CASSLSGDRGYTF. CDR3 bases: TGTGCCAGCAGCCTATCAGGGGATCGGGGCTACACCTTC.